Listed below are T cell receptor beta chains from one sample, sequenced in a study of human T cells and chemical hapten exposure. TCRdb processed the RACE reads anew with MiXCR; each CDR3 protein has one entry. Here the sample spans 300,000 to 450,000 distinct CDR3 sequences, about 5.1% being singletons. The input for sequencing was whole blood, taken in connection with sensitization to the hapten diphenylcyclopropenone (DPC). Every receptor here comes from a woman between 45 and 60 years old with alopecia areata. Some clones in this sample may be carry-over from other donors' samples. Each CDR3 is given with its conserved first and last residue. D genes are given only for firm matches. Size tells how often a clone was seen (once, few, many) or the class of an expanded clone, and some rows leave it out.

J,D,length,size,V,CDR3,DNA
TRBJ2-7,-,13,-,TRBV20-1,CSGRRDATYEQYF,TGCAGTGGAAGGAGGGACGCCACCTACGAGCAGTACTTC
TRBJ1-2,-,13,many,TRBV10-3,CAISLTEARGYTF,TGTGCCATCAGCTTGACAGAGGCCCGCGGCTACACCTTC
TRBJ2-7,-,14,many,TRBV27,CASSSGEGLYEQYF,TGTGCCAGCAGTTCGGGAGAGGGCTTGTACGAGCAGTACTTC
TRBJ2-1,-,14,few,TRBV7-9,CASGGGGLYNEQFF,TGTGCCAGCGGGGGAGGCGGCCTCTACAATGAGCAGTTCTTC
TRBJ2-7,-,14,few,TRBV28,CASSLTQGAYEQYF,TGTGCCAGCTCCCTAACGCAGGGAGCCTACGAGCAGTACTTC
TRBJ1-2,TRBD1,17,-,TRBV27,CASSLLTGGYLNYGYTF,TGTGCCAGCAGTTTATTGACAGGGGGCTATTTGAACTATGGCTACACCTTC
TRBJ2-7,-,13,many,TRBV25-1,CASRSREIYEQYF,TGTGCCAGCAGATCCCGGGAGATTTACGAGCAGTACTTC
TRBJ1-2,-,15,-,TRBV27,CASKPGSFSNYGYTF,TGTGCCAGCAAGCCAGGTTCCTTTTCTAACTATGGCTACACCTTC
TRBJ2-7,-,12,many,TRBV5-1,CASSGGGHEQYF,TGCGCCAGCAGCGGGGGGGGCCACGAGCAGTACTTC
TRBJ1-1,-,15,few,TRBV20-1,CSASPGGRGVTEAFF,TGCAGTGCTAGCCCTGGAGGGCGGGGAGTCACTGAAGCTTTCTTT
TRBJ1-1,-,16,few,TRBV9,CASSVGVVSLGTEAFF,TGTGCCAGCAGCGTAGGGGTTGTAAGCCTGGGGACTGAAGCTTTCTTT
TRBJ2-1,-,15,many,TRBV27,CASSLTGGHYNEQFF,TGTGCCAGCAGTTTAACAGGCGGCCATTACAATGAGCAGTTCTTC
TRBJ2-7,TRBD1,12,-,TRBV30,CAWTTGAGEQYF,TGTGCCTGGACAACAGGGGCAGGGGAGCAGTACTTC
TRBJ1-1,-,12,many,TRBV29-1,CSARQANTEAFF,TGCAGCGCCAGACAGGCGAACACTGAAGCTTTCTTT
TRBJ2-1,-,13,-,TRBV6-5,CASSYRENGEQFF,TGTGCCAGCAGTTACCGGGAGAACGGCGAGCAGTTCTTC
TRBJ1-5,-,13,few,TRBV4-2,CASSPRPDQPQHF,TGTGCCAGCAGCCCCCGACCAGATCAGCCCCAGCATTTT
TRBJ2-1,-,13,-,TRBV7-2,CASSQGFMYEQFF,TGTGCCAGCAGCCAAGGGTTCATGTATGAGCAGTTCTTC
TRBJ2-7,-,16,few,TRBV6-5,CASSYPPFLRSYEQYF,TGTGCCAGCAGTTACCCCCCCTTTTTAAGATCCTACGAGCAGTACTTC
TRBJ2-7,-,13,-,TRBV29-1,CSVEEDRPYEQYF,TGCAGCGTTGAAGAGGACAGACCCTACGAGCAGTACTTC
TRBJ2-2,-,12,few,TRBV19,CASSRWTGELFF,TGTGCCAGTAGTAGGTGGACCGGGGAGCTGTTTTTT
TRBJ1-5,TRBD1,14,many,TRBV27,CASSADRVDQPQHF,TGTGCCAGCAGTGCGGACAGGGTCGATCAGCCCCAGCATTTT
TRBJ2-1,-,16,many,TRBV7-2,CASSLADPLYYNEQFF,TGTGCCAGCAGCTTAGCAGACCCACTCTACTACAATGAGCAGTTCTTC
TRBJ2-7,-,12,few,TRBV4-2,CASSPGNYEQYF,TGTGCCAGCAGTCCTGGAAACTACGAGCAGTACTTC
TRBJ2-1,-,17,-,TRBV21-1,CASNERAGTWDRAEQFF,TGTGCCAGCAACGAAAGGGCCGGGACTTGGGATCGGGCTGAGCAGTTCTTC
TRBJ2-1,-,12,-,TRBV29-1,CSVASGQIWEFF,TGCAGCGTTGCCTCAGGGCAAATTTGGGAGTTCTTC
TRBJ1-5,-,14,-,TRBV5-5,CASRQGYSNQPQHF,TGTGCCAGCAGGCAGGGTTATAGCAATCAGCCCCAGCATTTT
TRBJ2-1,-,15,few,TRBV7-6,CASSLRAVSYNEQFF,TGTGCCAGCAGCTTAAGGGCAGTCTCCTACAATGAGCAGTTCTTC
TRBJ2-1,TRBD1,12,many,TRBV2,CASSSRQGVQFF,TGTGCCAGCAGTTCCCGCCAGGGGGTGCAGTTCTTC
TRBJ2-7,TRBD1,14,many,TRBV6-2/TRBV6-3,CASSYWTGDYEQYF,TGTGCCAGCAGTTACTGGACAGGGGACTACGAGCAGTACTTC
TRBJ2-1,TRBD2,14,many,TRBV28,CASTGTSGRNEQFF,TGTGCCAGCACCGGGACTAGCGGTCGGAATGAGCAGTTCTTC
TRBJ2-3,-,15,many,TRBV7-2,CASSLDLAPTDTQYF,TGTGCCAGCAGCTTAGATCTAGCCCCCACAGATACGCAGTATTTT
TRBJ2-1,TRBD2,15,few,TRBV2,CASLLAGGTYNEQFF,TGTGCCAGCCTGCTAGCGGGAGGGACCTACAATGAGCAGTTCTTC
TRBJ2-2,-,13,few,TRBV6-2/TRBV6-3,CASNSHGAGELFF,TGTGCCAGCAATTCACATGGGGCCGGGGAGCTGTTTTTT
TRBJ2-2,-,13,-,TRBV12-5,CASGGLVAGELFF,TGTGCTAGTGGTGGATTGGTTGCCGGGGAGCTGTTTTTT
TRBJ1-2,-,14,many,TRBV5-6,CASSLEGVEYGYTF,TGTGCCAGCAGCTTGGAGGGGGTTGAATATGGCTACACCTTC
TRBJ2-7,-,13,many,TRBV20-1,CSAFLTLSYEQYF,TGCAGTGCTTTCCTGACTCTCTCCTACGAGCAGTACTTC
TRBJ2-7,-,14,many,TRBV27,CASSPRTAPYEQYF,TGTGCCAGCAGTCCCCGGACGGCCCCCTACGAGCAGTACTTC
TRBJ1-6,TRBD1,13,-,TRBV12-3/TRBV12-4,CASSRDRASPLHF,TGTGCCAGCAGTCGGGACAGGGCTTCACCCCTCCACTTT
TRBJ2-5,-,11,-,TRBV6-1,CASSGQVAQYF,TGTGCCAGCAGTGGTCAGGTGGCCCAGTACTTC
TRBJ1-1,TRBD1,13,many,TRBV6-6,CASSYGTVAEAFF,TGTGCCAGCAGTTACGGGACAGTGGCGGAAGCTTTCTTT
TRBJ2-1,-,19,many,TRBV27,CASIPRLRGDPLTYNEQFF,TGTGCCAGCATTCCTCGGCTGCGCGGGGACCCGCTTACCTACAATGAGCAGTTCTTC
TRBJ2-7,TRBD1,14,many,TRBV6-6,CASSYGTGNYEQYF,TGTGCCAGCAGTTACGGGACAGGAAACTACGAGCAGTACTTC
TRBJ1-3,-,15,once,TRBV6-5,CASSTPKLSGNTIYF,TGTGCCAGCAGCACGCCGAAACTCTCTGGAAACACCATATATTTT
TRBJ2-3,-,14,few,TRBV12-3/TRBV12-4,CASSFVAGTDTQYF,TGTGCCAGCAGTTTTGTAGCGGGCACAGATACGCAGTATTTT
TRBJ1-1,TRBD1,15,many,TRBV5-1,CASSLVAGGNPEAFF,TGCGCCAGCAGCTTGGTGGCAGGGGGTAACCCTGAAGCTTTCTTT
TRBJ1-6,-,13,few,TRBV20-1,CSASDSYNSPLHF,TGCAGTGCTAGCGACTCCTATAATTCACCCCTCCACTTT
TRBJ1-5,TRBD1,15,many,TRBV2,CASSATGDSNQPQHF,TGTGCCAGCAGCGCGACAGGGGATAGCAATCAGCCCCAGCATTTT
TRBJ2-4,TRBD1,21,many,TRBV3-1,CASSPRTRDRGLNAIKNIQYF,TGTGCCAGCAGCCCTAGAACCCGGGACAGGGGCCTAAACGCCATTAAAAACATTCAGTACTTC
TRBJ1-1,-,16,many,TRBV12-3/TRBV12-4,CASSPTQGRRSTEAFF,TGTGCCAGCAGTCCAACACAGGGACGGCGGTCCACTGAAGCTTTCTTT
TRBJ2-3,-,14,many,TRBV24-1,CATSDLDSTDTQYF,TGTGCCACCAGTGACCTGGACAGCACAGATACGCAGTATTTT
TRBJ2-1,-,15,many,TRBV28,CASSFRGALANEQFF,TGTGCCAGCAGTTTCCGGGGGGCCCTCGCCAATGAGCAGTTCTTC
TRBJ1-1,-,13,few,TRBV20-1,CSASNRVGTEAFF,TGCAGTGCTAGTAACAGGGTCGGCACTGAAGCTTTCTTT
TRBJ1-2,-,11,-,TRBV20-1,CSAREYYGYTF,TGCAGTGCTAGAGAGTACTATGGCTACACCTTC
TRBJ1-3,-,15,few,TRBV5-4,CASSRAANSGNTIYF,TGTGCCAGCAGCCGGGCAGCGAACTCTGGAAACACCATATATTTT
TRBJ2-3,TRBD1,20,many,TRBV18,CASSPRENSPGQQSTDTQYF,TGTGCCAGCTCACCCCGTGAGAATTCACCGGGACAGCAAAGCACAGATACGCAGTATTTT
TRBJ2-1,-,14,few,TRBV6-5,CASSQADDYNEQFF,TGTGCCAGCAGTCAAGCCGACGATTACAATGAGCAGTTCTTC
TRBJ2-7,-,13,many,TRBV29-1,CSVVKGGRDEQYF,TGCAGCGTTGTTAAGGGGGGCAGAGACGAGCAGTACTTC